Listed below are T cell receptor beta chains from one sample, sequenced in a study of read filtering for tumor transcriptome and immune sequencing. One entry per CDR3 protein results from TCRdb running MiXCR on the reads. The table records 40,000 to 50,000 distinct CDR3 sequences, around 15% of them present only once. Source material: a population of CD138-negative cells sorted from bone marrow. Receptors originate from a donor aged 40 or over with multiple myeloma. CDR3s include the opening cysteine and the closing phenylalanine or tryptophan. A D gene is named only where the DNA matches it firmly. The size entry is marked missing in some rows and otherwise reads once, few, many or a size class.

d_call,j_call,v_call,clone_size,cdr3_nt,cdr3_aa
TRBD1,TRBJ2-2,TRBV5-8,.,TGTGCCAGCAGCTTGGCAGTGGACAGGGAGCTGTCTTTT,CASSLAVDRELSF
TRBD2,TRBJ2-1,TRBV24-1,many,TGTGCCACCAGCCTCGCTAGCGGGAGGGATGAGCAGTTCTTC,CATSLASGRDEQFF
TRBD2,TRBJ2-3,TRBV5-4,few,TGTGCCAGCAGCTCCTTGCGAGCGGGAGTAGGTACGCAGTATTTT,CASSSLRAGVGTQYF
.,TRBJ2-7,TRBV2,few,TGTGCTTGTGGCGGGCCAGACTACGAGCAGTACTTC,CACGGPDYEQYF
TRBD2,TRBJ2-1,TRBV28,medium-sized,TGTGCCAGCAGTCGGGCGATAGCGGGGCTAGGGCAGTTCTTC,CASSRAIAGLGQFF
.,TRBJ2-7,TRBV7-2,many,TGTGCCAGCAGCTTAGTGGGAGCAGGAACTATCTCCTACGAGCAGTACTTC,CASSLVGAGTISYEQYF
TRBD2,TRBJ2-1,TRBV27,many,TGTGCCACCCATAGCGGGAGTTCCTACAATGAGCAGTTCTTC,CATHSGSSYNEQFF
TRBD2,TRBJ2-3,TRBV20-1,many,TGCAGTGCTAGAGCAAGACTAGCGGGAGGGCCAGATACGCAGTATTTT,CSARARLAGGPDTQYF
TRBD1,TRBJ1-1,TRBV9,many,TGTGCCAGCAGCGGAAACATTGACAGGGGGGACACTGAAGCTTTCTTT,CASSGNIDRGDTEAFF
.,TRBJ2-1,TRBV12-3/TRBV12-4,.,TGTGGCAGCAGTACAAGAGCAATACTAGCCGATGAGCAGTTCTTC,CGSSTRAILADEQFF
TRBD2,TRBJ2-3,TRBV5-1,many,TGCGCCAGCAGCCACGGACTAGCGGGCCACACAGATACGCAGTATTTT,CASSHGLAGHTDTQYF
.,TRBJ2-7,TRBV5-1,many,TGCGCCAGCAGCTCTCGGGGAACGCAAATCGGTCGTGAGCAGTACTTC,CASSSRGTQIGREQYF
.,TRBJ2-1,TRBV28,medium-sized,TGTGCCAGCAGTTTACTTCCTAATGAGCAGTTCTTC,CASSLLPNEQFF
.,TRBJ2-3,TRBV6-5,.,TGTGCCAGCAATCCCCTAGTGGGGACCACAGATACGCAGTATTTT,CASNPLVGTTDTQYF
.,TRBJ1-1,TRBV7-3,few,TGTGCCAGCAGCTCGGACGGGAACACTGAAGCTTTCTTT,CASSSDGNTEAFF
TRBD2,TRBJ2-7,TRBV6-6,many,TGTGCCAGCAGTACAACTAGCGGGAGCACGCCCTACGAGCAGTACTTC,CASSTTSGSTPYEQYF
TRBD1,TRBJ1-5,TRBV7-4,many,TGTGCCAGCAGCTTTTCCGGACAGGGGTGTCAGCCCCAGCATTTT,CASSFSGQGCQPQHF
.,TRBJ2-2,TRBV28,many,TGTGCCAGCGGAAGCCCAGGGCGGCACACCGGGGAGCTGTTTTTT,CASGSPGRHTGELFF
.,TRBJ2-1,TRBV7-6,many,TGTGCCAGCAGCTTAGATCCGTTCTACAATGAGCAGTTCTTC,CASSLDPFYNEQFF
TRBD2,TRBJ2-2,TRBV9,many,TGTGCCAGCAGCGTAGCGGGAGGGCCGAACACCGGGGAGCTGTTTTTT,CASSVAGGPNTGELFF
.,TRBJ2-1,TRBV21-1,.,TGTGCCAGCAGCAACCCTAGCGGGAGTTGTAATGAGCAGTTCTTC,CASSNPSGSCNEQFF
.,TRBJ2-7,TRBV27,.,TGTGCCAGCAGTCCACAGGGTGGGACGGCCGAGCAGTACTTC,CASSPQGGTAEQYF
.,TRBJ2-4,TRBV7-9,many,TGTGCCAGCAGCTTAGTCCTTACTCCGGGACCACAAAACATTCAGTACTTC,CASSLVLTPGPQNIQYF
.,TRBJ2-3,TRBV5-1,many,TGCGCCAGCAGCTTGGGGCTAGCAGTGGCAGATACGCAGTATTTT,CASSLGLAVADTQYF
TRBD2,TRBJ2-1,TRBV7-2,many,TGTGCCAGCAGCGTATATAGCGGGAGGCCAGACAATGAGCAGTTCTTC,CASSVYSGRPDNEQFF
.,TRBJ2-3,TRBV7-2,many,TGTGCCAGCAGCTCCTATAGCGGAGGCACAGATACGCAGTATTTT,CASSSYSGGTDTQYF
TRBD1,TRBJ1-5,TRBV27,many,TGTGCCAGCAGCACGGACAGGGGGTACCTCCAGCATTTT,CASSTDRGYLQHF
.,TRBJ2-1,TRBV20-1,many,TGCAGTGCGTTAGCGGAGGGGGCCTACAATGAGCAGTTCTTC,CSALAEGAYNEQFF